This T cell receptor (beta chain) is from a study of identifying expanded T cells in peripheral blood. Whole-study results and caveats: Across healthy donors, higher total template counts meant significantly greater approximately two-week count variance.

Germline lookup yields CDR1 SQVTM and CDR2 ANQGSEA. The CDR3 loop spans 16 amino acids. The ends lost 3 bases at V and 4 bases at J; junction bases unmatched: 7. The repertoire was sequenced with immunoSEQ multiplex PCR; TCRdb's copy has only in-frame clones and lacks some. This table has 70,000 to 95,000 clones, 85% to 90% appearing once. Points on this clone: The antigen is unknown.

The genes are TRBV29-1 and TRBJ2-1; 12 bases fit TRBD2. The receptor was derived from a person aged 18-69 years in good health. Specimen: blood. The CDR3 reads CSVDLAGGNNYNEQFF. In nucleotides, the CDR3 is TGCAGCGTTGATCTAGCGGGAGGGAACAATTACAATGAGCAGTTCTTC.